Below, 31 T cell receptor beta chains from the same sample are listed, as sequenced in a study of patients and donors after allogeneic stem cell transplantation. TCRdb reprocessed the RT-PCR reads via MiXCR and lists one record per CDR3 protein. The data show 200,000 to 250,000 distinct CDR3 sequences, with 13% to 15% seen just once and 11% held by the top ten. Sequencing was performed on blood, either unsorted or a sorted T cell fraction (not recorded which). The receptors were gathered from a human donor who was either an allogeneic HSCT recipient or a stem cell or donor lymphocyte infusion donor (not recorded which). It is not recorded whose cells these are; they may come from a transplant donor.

CDR3 DNA: TGTGCCAGCAGCCAAGGGCCCGGAATCTCCTACGAGCAGTACTTC. Translating gives CASSQGPGISYEQYF. The V and J genes are TRBV4-2 and TRBJ2-7; D call uncertain. Trimming took off 1 base at V and 0 bases at J, with 10 bases between the two ends. CDR1 LGHNA and CDR2 YNFKEQ come from the germline V gene. This CDR3 has 15 residues.

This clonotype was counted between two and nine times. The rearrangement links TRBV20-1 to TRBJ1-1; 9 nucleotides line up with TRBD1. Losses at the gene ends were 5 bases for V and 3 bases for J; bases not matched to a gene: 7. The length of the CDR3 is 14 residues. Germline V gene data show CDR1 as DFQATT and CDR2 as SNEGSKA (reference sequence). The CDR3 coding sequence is TGCAGTGCTCGACAGGGGGGGGGCTACACTGAAGCTTTCTTT. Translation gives CSARQGGGYTEAFF.

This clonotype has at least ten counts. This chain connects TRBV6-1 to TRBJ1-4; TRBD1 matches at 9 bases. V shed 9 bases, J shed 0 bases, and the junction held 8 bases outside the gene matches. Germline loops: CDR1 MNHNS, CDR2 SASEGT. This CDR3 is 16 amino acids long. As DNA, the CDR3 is TGTGCCAGGGACAGGGGAGAGTTTACAACTAATGAAAAACTGTTTTTT. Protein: CARDRGEFTTNEKLFF.

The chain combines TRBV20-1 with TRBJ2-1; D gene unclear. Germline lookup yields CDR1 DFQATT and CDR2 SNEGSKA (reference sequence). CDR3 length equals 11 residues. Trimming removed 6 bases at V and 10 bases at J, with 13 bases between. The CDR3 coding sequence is TGCAGTGCGCGAACGCTCCTGGAGCAGTTCTTC. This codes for CSARTLLEQFF.

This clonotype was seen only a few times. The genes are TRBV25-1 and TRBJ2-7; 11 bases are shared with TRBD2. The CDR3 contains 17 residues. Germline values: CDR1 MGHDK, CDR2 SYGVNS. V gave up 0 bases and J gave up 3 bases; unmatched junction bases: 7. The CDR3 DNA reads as TGTGCCAGCAGTGAATACCATAGCGGGAGGGAAAACTACGAGCAGTACTTC. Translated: CASSEYHSGRENYEQYF.

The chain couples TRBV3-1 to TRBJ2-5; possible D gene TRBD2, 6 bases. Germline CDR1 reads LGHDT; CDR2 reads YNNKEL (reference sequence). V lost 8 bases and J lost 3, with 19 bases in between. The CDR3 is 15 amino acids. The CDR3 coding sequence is TGTGCCAGCCGTCGTGGACTATCCGAGAAAGAGACCCAGTACTTC. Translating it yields CASRRGLSEKETQYF.

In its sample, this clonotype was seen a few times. The CDR3 coding sequence is TGTGCCAGCAGCTTGGGTACAGTTAACTATGGCTACACCTTC. Translating gives CASSLGTVNYGYTF. The chain uses TRBV5-5 and TRBJ1-2, with D unclear. Germline CDR1 reads SGHKS; CDR2 reads YYEKEE (reference sequence). The CDR3 totals 14 residues. Deletions cut 0 bases from V and 1 base from J, with 7 bases between. Complete variable domain (other parts from reference TRBV5-5 and TRBJ1-2): DAGVTQSPTHLIKTRGQQVTLRCSPISGHKSVSWYQQVLGQGPQFIFQYYEKEERGRGNFPDRFSARQFPNYSSELNVNALLLGDSALYLCASSLGTVNYGYTFGSGTRLTVV.

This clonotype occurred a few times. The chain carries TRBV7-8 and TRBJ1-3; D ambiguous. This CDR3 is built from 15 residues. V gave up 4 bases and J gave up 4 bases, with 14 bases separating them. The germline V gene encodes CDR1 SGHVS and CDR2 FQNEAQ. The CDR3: CASSSKATFGNTIYF. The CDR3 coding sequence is TGTGCCAGCAGCTCAAAGGCGACCTTCGGAAACACCATATATTTT.

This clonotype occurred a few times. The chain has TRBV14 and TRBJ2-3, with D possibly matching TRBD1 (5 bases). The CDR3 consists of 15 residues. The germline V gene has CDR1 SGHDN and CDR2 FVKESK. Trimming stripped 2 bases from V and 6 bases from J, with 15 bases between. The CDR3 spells CASSQIGVAVDTQYF. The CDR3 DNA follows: TGTGCCAGCAGCCAAATAGGGGTAGCCGTGGATACGCAGTATTTT.

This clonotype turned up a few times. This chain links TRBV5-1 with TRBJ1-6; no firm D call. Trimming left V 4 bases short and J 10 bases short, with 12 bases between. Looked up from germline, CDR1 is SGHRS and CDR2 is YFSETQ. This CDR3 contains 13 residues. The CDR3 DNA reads TGCGCCAGCAGCCGGCCCGGGGAATCACCCCTCCACTTT. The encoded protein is CASSRPGESPLHF.

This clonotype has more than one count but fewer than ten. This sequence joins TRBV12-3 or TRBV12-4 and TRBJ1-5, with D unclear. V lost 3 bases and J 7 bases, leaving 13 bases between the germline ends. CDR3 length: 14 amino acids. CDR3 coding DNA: TGTGCCAGCAGTTTTCTGGGATTAGGGCAGCCCCAGCATTTT. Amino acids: CASSFLGLGQPQHF.

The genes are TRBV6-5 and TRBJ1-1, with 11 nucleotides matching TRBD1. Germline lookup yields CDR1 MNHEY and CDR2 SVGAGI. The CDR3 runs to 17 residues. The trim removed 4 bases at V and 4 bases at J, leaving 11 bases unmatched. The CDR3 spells CASSSRTGGTPGTEAFF. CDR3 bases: TGTGCCAGCAGTTCACGGACAGGGGGCACCCCCGGCACTGAAGCTTTCTTT.

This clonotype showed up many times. CDR3 loop: CSVRSGGETQYF. CDR3 DNA: TGCAGCGTTCGCTCAGGGGGAGAGACCCAGTACTTC. The gene calls are TRBV29-1 and TRBJ2-5; 7 nucleotides agree with TRBD1. The junction had 4 bases not matched to a gene; V was cut back by 5 bases and J by 4 bases. The CDR3 runs to 12 residues. The germline gives CDR1 SQVTM, CDR2 ANQGSEA.

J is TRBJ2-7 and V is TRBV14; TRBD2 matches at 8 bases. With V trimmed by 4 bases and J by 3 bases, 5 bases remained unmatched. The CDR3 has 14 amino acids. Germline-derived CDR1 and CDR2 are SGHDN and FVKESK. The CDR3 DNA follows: TGTGCCAGCAGCCGGCAGCGGGGGAGCTACGAGCAGTACTTC. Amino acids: CASSRQRGSYEQYF.

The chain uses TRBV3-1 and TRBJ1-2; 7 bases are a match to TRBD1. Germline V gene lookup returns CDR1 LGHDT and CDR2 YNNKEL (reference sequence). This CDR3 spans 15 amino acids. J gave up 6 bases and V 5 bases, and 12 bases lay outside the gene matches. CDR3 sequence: CASSTLRGTTHGYTF. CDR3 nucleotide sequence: TGTGCCAGCAGCACCCTCAGGGGGACGACGCATGGCTACACCTTC.

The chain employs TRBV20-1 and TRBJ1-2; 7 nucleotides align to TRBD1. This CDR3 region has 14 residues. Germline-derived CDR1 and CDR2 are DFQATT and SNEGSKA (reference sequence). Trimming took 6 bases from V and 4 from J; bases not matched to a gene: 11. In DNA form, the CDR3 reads TGCAGTGCCCCCAAGGAGGGGGCCGGCTATGGCTACACCTTC. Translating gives CSAPKEGAGYGYTF.

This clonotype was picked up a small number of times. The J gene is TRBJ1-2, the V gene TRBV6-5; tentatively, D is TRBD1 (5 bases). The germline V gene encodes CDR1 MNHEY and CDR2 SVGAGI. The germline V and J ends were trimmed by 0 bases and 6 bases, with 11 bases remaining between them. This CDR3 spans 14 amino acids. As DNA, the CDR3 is TGTGCCAGCAGTTACTCGGGGGGGAAACATGGCTACACCTTC. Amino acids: CASSYSGGKHGYTF.

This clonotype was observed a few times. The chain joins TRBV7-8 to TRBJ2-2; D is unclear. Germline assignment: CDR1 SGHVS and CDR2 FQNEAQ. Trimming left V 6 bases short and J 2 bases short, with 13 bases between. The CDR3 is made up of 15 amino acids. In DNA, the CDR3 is TGTGCCAGCAGGCCACACGAAAGAAACACCGGGGAGCTGTTTTTT. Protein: CASRPHERNTGELFF.

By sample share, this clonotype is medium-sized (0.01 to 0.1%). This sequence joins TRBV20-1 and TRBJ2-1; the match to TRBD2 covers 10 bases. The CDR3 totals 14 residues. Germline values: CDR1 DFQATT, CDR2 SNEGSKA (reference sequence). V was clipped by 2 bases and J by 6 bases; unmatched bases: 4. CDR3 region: CSARSGLAANEQFF. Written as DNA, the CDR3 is TGCAGTGCTAGATCTGGACTAGCGGCCAATGAGCAGTTCTTC.

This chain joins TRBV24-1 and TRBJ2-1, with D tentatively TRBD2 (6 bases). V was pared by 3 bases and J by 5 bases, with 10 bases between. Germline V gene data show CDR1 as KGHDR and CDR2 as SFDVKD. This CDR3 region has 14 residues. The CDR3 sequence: CATSDTGVDNEQFF. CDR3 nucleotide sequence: TGTGCCACCAGTGATACGGGGGTAGACAATGAGCAGTTCTTC.

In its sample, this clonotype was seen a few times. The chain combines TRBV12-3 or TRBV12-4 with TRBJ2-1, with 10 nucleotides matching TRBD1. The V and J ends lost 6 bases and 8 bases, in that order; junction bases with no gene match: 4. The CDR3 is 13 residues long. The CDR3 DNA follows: TGTGCCAGCAGCAGACAGGGGGCCTATGAGCAGTTCTTC. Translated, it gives CASSRQGAYEQFF.

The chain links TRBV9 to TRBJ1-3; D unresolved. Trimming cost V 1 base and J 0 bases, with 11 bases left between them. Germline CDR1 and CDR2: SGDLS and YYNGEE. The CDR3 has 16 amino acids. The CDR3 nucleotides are TGTGCCAGCAGCGTAAGCGGCAGCTACTCTGGAAACACCATATATTTT. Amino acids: CASSVSGSYSGNTIYF.

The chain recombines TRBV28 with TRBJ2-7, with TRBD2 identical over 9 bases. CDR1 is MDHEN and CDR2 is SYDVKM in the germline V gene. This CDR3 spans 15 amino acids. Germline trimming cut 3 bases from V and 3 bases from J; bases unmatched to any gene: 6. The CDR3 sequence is CASSFAVAGVYEQYF. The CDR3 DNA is TGTGCCAGCAGTTTTGCGGTAGCGGGAGTCTACGAGCAGTACTTC.

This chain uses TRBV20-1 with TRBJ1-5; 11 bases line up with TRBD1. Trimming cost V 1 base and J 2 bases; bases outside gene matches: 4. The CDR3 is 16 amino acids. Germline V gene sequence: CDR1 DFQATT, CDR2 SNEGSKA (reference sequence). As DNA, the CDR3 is TGCAGTGCTAGAGGGGGACAGGGGGGCGGCAATCAGCCCCAGCATTTT. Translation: CSARGGQGGGNQPQHF.

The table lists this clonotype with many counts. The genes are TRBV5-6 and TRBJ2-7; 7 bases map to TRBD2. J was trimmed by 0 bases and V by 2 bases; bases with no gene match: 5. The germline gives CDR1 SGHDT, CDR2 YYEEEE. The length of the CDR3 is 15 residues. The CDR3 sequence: CASSFGTTSSYEQYF. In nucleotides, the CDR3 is TGTGCCAGCAGCTTCGGGACTACTAGCTCCTACGAGCAGTACTTC. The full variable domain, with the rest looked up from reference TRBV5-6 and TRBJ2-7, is DAGVTQSPTHLIKTRGQQVTLRCSPKSGHDTVSWYQQALGQGPQFIFQYYEEEERQRGNFPDRFSGHQFPNYSSELNVNALLLGDSALYLCASSFGTTSSYEQYFGPGTRLTVT.

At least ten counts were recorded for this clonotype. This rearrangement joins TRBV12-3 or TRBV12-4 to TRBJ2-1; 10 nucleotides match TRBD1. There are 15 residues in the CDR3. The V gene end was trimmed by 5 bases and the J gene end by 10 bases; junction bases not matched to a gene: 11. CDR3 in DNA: TGTGCCAGCAGTCCCCCGGGACAGGGGCTAAGCGAGCAGTTCTTC. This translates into CASSPPGQGLSEQFF.

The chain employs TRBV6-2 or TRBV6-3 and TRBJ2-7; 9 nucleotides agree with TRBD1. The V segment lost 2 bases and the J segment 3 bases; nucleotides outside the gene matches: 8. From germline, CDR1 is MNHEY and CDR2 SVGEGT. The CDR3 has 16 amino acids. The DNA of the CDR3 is TGTGCCAGCAGTTACCCCGGGACAGGGACGGTCTACGAGCAGTACTTC. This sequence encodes CASSYPGTGTVYEQYF.

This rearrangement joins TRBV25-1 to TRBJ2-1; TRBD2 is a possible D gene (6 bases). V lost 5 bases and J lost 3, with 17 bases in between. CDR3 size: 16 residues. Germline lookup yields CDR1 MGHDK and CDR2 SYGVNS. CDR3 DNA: TGTGCCAGCAGTCTAGTGTCCGGCGGGGTCTACAATGAGCAGTTCTTC. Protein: CASSLVSGGVYNEQFF.

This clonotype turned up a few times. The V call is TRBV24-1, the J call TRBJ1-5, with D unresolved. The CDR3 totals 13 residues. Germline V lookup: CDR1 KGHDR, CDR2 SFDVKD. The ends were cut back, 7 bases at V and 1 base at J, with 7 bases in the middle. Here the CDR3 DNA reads TGTGCCACCAGCAGGTCAAGCAATCAGCCCCAGCATTTT. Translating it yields CATSRSSNQPQHF.

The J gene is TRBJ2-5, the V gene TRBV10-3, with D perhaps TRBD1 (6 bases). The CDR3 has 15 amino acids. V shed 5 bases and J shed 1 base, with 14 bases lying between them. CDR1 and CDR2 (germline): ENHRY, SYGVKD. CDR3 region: CAISRRDTSQETQYF. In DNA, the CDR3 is TGTGCCATCAGTCGACGGGACACATCCCAAGAGACCCAGTACTTC.

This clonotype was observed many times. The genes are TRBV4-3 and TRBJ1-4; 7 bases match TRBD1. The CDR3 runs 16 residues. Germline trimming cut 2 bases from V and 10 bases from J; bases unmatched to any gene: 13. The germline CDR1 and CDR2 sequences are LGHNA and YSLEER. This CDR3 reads CASSQFTGETVGKLFF. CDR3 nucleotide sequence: TGCGCCAGCAGCCAATTTACAGGGGAGACGGTTGGAAAACTGTTTTTT.